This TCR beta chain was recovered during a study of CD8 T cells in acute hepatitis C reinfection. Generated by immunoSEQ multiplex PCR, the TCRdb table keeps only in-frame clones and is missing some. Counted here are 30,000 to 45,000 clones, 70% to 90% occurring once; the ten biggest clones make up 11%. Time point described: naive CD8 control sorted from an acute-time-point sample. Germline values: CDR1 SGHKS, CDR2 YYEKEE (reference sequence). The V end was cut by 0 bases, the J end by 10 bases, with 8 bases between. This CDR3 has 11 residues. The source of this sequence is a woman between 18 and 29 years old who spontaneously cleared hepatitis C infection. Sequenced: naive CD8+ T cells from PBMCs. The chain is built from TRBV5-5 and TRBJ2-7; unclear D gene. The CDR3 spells CASSLGSRQYF. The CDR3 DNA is TGTGCCAGCAGCTTGGGTAGCAGACAGTACTTC.